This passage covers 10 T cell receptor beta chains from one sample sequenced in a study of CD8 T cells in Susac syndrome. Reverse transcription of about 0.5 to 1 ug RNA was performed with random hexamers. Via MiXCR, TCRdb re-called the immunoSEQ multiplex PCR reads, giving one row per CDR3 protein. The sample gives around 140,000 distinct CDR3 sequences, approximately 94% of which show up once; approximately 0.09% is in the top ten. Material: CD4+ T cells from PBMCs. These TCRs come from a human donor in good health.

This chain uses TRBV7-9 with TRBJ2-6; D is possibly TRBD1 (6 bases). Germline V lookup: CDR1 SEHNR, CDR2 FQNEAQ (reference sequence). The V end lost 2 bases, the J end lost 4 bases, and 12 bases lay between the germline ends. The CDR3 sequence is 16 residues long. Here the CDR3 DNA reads TGTGCCAGCAGCTTACCCACAGGGCCCGGGGCCAACGTCCTGACTTTC. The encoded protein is CASSLPTGPGANVLTF.

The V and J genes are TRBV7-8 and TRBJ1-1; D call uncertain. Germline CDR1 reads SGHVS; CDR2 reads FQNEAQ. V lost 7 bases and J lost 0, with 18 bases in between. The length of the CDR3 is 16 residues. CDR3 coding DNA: TGTGCCAGCACCCCCCGAGGCAGGAGCTTGAACACTGAAGCTTTCTTT. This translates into CASTPRGRSLNTEAFF.

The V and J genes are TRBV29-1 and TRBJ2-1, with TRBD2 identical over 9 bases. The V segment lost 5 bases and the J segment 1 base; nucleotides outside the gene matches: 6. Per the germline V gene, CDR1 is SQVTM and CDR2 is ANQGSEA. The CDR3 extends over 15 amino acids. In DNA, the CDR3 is TGCAGCGTTACCGGGACTAGCAGTTCCTACAATGAGCAGTTCTTC. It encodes CSVTGTSSSYNEQFF.

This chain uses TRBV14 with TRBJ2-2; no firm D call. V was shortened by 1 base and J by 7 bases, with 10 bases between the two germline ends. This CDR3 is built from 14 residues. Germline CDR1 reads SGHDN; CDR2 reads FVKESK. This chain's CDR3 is CASSQVKGFGELFF. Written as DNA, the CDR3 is TGTGCCAGCAGCCAAGTAAAGGGTTTCGGGGAGCTGTTTTTT.

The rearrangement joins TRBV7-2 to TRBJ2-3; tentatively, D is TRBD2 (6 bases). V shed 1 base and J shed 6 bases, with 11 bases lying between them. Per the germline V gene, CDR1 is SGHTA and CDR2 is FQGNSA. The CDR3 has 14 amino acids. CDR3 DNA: TGTGCCAGCAGCTTAGGGGACTCGTCGGATACGCAGTATTTT. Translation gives CASSLGDSSDTQYF.

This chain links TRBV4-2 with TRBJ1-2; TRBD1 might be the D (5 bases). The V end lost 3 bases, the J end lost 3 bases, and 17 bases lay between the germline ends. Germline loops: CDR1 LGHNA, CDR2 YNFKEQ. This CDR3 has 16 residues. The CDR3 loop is CASSQPGGPNYYGYTF. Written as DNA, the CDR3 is TGTGCCAGCAGCCAGCCGGGGGGTCCTAACTACTATGGCTACACCTTC.

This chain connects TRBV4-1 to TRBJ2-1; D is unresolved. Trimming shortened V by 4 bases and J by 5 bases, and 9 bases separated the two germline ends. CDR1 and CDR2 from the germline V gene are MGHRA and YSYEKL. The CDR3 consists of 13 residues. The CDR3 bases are TGCGCCAGCAGCCGCCGAATGGACAATGAGCAGTTCTTC. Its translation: CASSRRMDNEQFF.

CDR3 region: CASSGGTGVQPQHF. CDR3 nucleotides: TGTGCCAGCAGTGGAGGGACAGGGGTTCAGCCCCAGCATTTT. The chain joins TRBV27 to TRBJ1-5, with TRBD1 matching 10 bases. The germline gives CDR1 MNHEY, CDR2 SMNVEV (reference sequence). With 5 bases clipped from V and 6 bases from J, the junction kept 4 bases outside the gene matches. This CDR3 has 14 amino acids.

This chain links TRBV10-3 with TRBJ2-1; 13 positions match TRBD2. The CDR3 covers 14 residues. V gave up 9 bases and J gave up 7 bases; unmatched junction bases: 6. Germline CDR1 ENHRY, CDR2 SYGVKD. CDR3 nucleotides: TGTGCCATTCGGGGACTAGCGGGACCTAATGAGCAGTTCTTC. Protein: CAIRGLAGPNEQFF.

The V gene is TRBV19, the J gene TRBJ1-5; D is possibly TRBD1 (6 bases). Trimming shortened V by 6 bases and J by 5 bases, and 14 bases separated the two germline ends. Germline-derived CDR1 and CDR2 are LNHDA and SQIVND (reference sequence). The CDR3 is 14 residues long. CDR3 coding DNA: TGTGCCAGTAGGGCGGGGGCAGGGTATCAGCCCCAGCATTTT. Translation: CASRAGAGYQPQHF.